A single sample gave rise to the 20 T cell receptor beta chains below, sequenced in a study of cytomegalovirus exposure and HLA in healthy donors. It was with 60 Vbeta and 13 Jbeta primers that the PCR ran. Generated by immunoSEQ multiplex PCR, the TCRdb table keeps only in-frame clones and is missing some. The sample yields roughly 180,000 clones, roughly 79% seen once. What was sequenced was PBMCs. Receptors were obtained from a man aged 25 to 45 in good health and CMV-seronegative.

This clone came up a few times. The genes are TRBV5-6 and TRBJ1-5, with TRBD1 matching over 9 bases. Germline V gene data show CDR1 as SGHDT and CDR2 as YYEEEE. The V and J ends lost 4 bases and 3 bases, in that order; junction bases with no gene match: 11. The CDR3 totals 17 residues. CDR3 protein: CASSLGQGLELNQPQHF. CDR3 sequence (DNA): TGTGCCAGCAGCCTCGGACAGGGGTTGGAGCTCAATCAGCCCCAGCATTTT.

The rearrangement links TRBV28 to TRBJ2-7; 9 nucleotides agree with TRBD1. Germline trimming cut 2 bases from V and 4 bases from J; bases unmatched to any gene: 18. Germline V gives CDR1 MDHEN, CDR2 SYDVKM. CDR3 length: 19 residues. CDR3 DNA sequence: TGTGCCAGCAGTTTAAGTCAGCGCGGCGGGACAGGGTACCGGTACGAGCAGTACTTC. Protein sequence: CASSLSQRGGTGYRYEQYF.

This clone was counted a few times. The V and J genes are TRBV6-1 and TRBJ2-2; 9 bases align to TRBD1. The trim removed 2 bases at V and 1 base at J, leaving 14 bases unmatched. The CDR3 has 20 residues. Germline CDR1 reads MNHNS; CDR2 reads SASEGT. DNA for the CDR3: TGTGCCAGCAGTGAATATGACAGGGGGGAGTTAAGAGTGAACACCGGGGAGCTGTTTTTT. The encoded protein is CASSEYDRGELRVNTGELFF.

The rearrangement links TRBV27 to TRBJ1-5; 8 bases align to TRBD1. V trimming: 6 bases; J trimming: 1 base; junction bases outside the gene matches: 8. The CDR3 is made up of 16 amino acids. Germline V lookup: CDR1 MNHEY, CDR2 SMNVEV (reference sequence). The CDR3 spells CASSPGDRRSNQPQHF. The CDR3 DNA is TGTGCCAGCAGCCCTGGGGACAGGAGGAGCAATCAGCCCCAGCATTTT.

The CDR3: CASSFGSHDEQFF. As DNA, the CDR3 is TGTGCCAGCAGCTTTGGCAGTCACGATGAGCAGTTCTTC. V and J are TRBV12-1 and TRBJ2-1; the DNA was not compared with TRBD1, the D call given in the table. TRBV12-1 is described as a pseudogene. The CDR3 consists of 13 residues.

This clone has a single count. This chain uses TRBV11-2 with TRBJ2-2, with 12 bases lining up with TRBD1. Trimming cost V 5 bases and J 6 bases; bases outside gene matches: 13. CDR1 SGHAT and CDR2 FQNNGV come from the germline V gene. The CDR3 extends over 18 amino acids. The CDR3 DNA follows: TGTGCCAGCAGCGGTCACCGGGACAGGGGGCAGGTGGCCGGGGAGCTGTTTTTT. It is translated as CASSGHRDRGQVAGELFF. The full variable domain, rest sourced from reference TRBV11-2 and TRBJ2-2, is EAGVAQSPRYKIIEKRQSVAFWCNPISGHATLYWYQQILGQGPKLLIQFQNNGVVDDSQLPKDRFSAERLKGVDSTLKIQPAKLEDSAVYLCASSGHRDRGQVAGELFFGEGSRLTVL.

Points on this clone: Its ends do not fully match the called genes, so a read error is possible. CDR3 DNA: TGTGCTAGCAGCTTAGGGAACGGGAGAGGGAGCACAGATACGCAGTATTTT. Translating it yields CASSLGNGRGSTDTQYF. This rearrangement joins TRBV7-7 to TRBJ2-3, with D possibly being TRBD2 (6 bases). This CDR3 region has 17 residues. The germline V gene encodes CDR1 SSHAT and CDR2 FNYEAQ (reference sequence).

V gene TRBV2 combines with J gene TRBJ1-4; D is perhaps TRBD1 (6 bases). Germline V gives CDR1 SNHLY, CDR2 FYNNEI. The CDR3 is 12 residues long. Trimming cost V 3 bases and J 10 bases, with 9 bases left between them. CDR3 nucleotides: TGTGCCAGCAGTGACACAGGGACAAAACTGTTTTTT. Translation gives CASSDTGTKLFF.

CDR3 protein: CASSLGQLGHQPQHF. The DNA for the CDR3 is TGTGCCAGCAGCTTGGGACAGTTGGGGCATCAGCCCCAGCATTTT. The rearrangement joins TRBV7-8 to TRBJ1-5, with 7 bases lining up with TRBD1. This CDR3 comprises 15 residues. The germline V gene has CDR1 SGHVS and CDR2 FQNEAQ. J gave up 5 bases and V 3 bases, and 7 bases lay outside the gene matches.

CDR3 in amino acids: CAWSFREPQYF. The CDR3 DNA is TGTGCCTGGAGTTTCAGGGAACCGCAGTATTTT. This sequence joins TRBV30 and TRBJ2-3; D may be TRBD1 (5 bases). V lost 2 bases, J lost 10 bases, and 10 bases lay in between. CDR1 is GTSNPN, CDR2 SVGIG, per germline (reference sequence). CDR3 length: 11 residues.

This rearrangement joins TRBV5-4 to TRBJ2-1, with TRBD1 matching 7 bases. V shed 4 bases, J shed 5 bases, and the junction held 6 bases outside the gene matches. This CDR3 has 14 residues. In germline, CDR1 is SGHNT, CDR2 YYREEE (reference sequence). The CDR3 loop is CASSQQGIDNEQFF. CDR3 in DNA: TGTGCCAGCAGCCAACAGGGGATTGACAATGAGCAGTTCTTC.

This clone was seen a few times. The chain uses TRBV7-3 and TRBJ1-1; the match to TRBD1 covers 9 bases. This CDR3 comprises 13 residues. J gave up 5 bases and V 5 bases, and 3 bases lay outside the gene matches. Germline V gene sequence: CDR1 SGHTA, CDR2 FQGTGA. CDR3 DNA: TGTGCCAGCAGCCGGGACAGGGTAACTGAAGCTTTCTTT. It codes for CASSRDRVTEAFF.

This clone was counted once. V usage is TRBV6-5 and J usage is TRBJ2-7; 11 bases agree with TRBD1. In germline, CDR1 is MNHEY, CDR2 SVGAGI. Trimming took 5 bases from V and 6 from J; bases not matched to a gene: 9. This CDR3 contains 15 residues. CDR3 sequence: CASSIRGQGVPEQYF. In nucleotides, the CDR3 is TGTGCCAGCAGTATCCGGGGACAGGGGGTCCCCGAGCAGTACTTC.

The chain uses TRBV7-2 and TRBJ1-4; D ambiguous. The V gene's germline CDR1 is SGHTA and CDR2 FQGNSA. V was pared by 4 bases and J by 6 bases, with 15 bases between. This CDR3 comprises 15 residues. CDR3 sequence (DNA): TGTGCCAGCAGCTCCCGTGCTAGAAGCGATGAAAAACTGTTTTTT. Translated: CASSSRARSDEKLFF.

This rearrangement joins TRBV2 to TRBJ2-5; D perhaps matches TRBD2 (7 bases). Between the trimmed V and J ends, which lost 3 bases and 3 bases, there was a span of 11 bases. The CDR3 runs 14 residues. Looked up from germline, CDR1 is SNHLY and CDR2 is FYNNEI. CDR3 sequence: CASSDGEGEETQYF. The CDR3 nucleotides are TGTGCCAGCAGTGATGGGGAGGGGGAAGAGACCCAGTACTTC. Based on the CDR3 plus reference TRBV2 and TRBJ2-5, the full variable domain is EPEVTQTPSHQVTQMGQEVILRCVPISNHLYFYWYRQILGQKVEFLVSFYNNEISEKSEIFDDQFSVERPDGSNFTLKIRSTKLEDSAMYFCASSDGEGEETQYFGPGTRLLVL.

The chain carries TRBV28 and TRBJ1-2; D not resolved. The CDR3 has 15 residues. Trimming left V 4 bases short and J 2 bases short, with 14 bases between. Germline CDR1 MDHEN, CDR2 SYDVKM. The CDR3 coding sequence is TGTGCCAGCAGTTCCGATCCCAGATGGAACTATGGCTACACCTTC. Its protein is CASSSDPRWNYGYTF.

Points on this clone: At one end the junction does not follow the germline gene, possibly because of a read error. The sample carries other DNA sequences with the same CDR3. The chain has TRBV10-3 and TRBJ1-4; D is ambiguous. This CDR3 has 13 amino acids. The germline V gene has CDR1 ENHRY and CDR2 SYGVKD. Written as DNA, the CDR3 is TGCGCCATCAGGTCGGGGATCGGAGAAAAACTGTTTTTT. It codes for CAIRSGIGEKLFF.

The chain uses TRBV6-6 and TRBJ2-2; D might be TRBD1 (6 bases). The V gene lost 0 bases and the J gene lost 3 bases, with 8 bases spanning the gap. Germline lookup yields CDR1 MNHNY and CDR2 SVGAGI (reference sequence). The CDR3 is made up of 15 amino acids. The CDR3 is CASSYSDSHTGELFF. The DNA for the CDR3 is TGTGCCAGCAGTTACTCGGACAGTCACACCGGGGAGCTGTTTTTT.

The gene calls are TRBV6-5 and TRBJ2-7; D uncertain. Trimming cost V 4 bases and J 3 bases, with 13 bases left between them. Germline V gene lookup returns CDR1 MNHEY and CDR2 SVGAGI. CDR3 length: 14 residues. Here the CDR3 reads CASSSAQVRYEQYF. The CDR3 DNA sequence: TGTGCCAGCAGTTCCGCGCAGGTTCGCTACGAGCAGTACTTC.

The chain recombines TRBV7-9 with TRBJ1-4; 9 nucleotides align to TRBD1. The CDR3 covers 17 residues. Germline V lookup: CDR1 SEHNR, CDR2 FQNEAQ (reference sequence). V lost 5 bases to trimming and J lost 1 base; unmatched junction nucleotides: 8. The CDR3 reads CASSRIGQGKTNEKLFF. CDR3 sequence (DNA): TGTGCCAGCAGCAGAATTGGACAGGGGAAAACTAATGAAAAACTGTTTTTT. Complete variable domain (other parts from reference TRBV7-9 and TRBJ1-4): DTGVSQNPRHKITKRGQNVTFRCDPISEHNRLYWYRQTLGQGPEFLTYFQNEAQLEKSRLLSDRFSAERPKGSFSTLEIQRTEQGDSAMYLCASSRIGQGKTNEKLFFGSGTQLSVL.